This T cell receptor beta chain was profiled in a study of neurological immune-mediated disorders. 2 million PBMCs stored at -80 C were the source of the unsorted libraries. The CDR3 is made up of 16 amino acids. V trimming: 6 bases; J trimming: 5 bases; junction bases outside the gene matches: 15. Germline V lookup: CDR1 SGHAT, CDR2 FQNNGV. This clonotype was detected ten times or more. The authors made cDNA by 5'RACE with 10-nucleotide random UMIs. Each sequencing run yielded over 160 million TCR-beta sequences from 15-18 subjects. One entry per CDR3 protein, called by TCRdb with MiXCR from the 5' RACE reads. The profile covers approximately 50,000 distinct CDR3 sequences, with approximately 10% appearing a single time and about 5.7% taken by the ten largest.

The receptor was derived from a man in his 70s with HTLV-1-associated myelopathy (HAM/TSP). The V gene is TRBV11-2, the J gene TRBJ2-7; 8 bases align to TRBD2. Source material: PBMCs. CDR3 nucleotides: TGTGCCAGCAGGAGAATTACGGGCGGGAGGAGAGACGAGCAGTACTTC. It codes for CASRRITGGRRDEQYF. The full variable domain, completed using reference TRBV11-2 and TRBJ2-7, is EAGVAQSPRYKIIEKRQSVAFWCNPISGHATLYWYQQILGQGPKLLIQFQNNGVVDDSQLPKDRFSAERLKGVDSTLKIQPAKLEDSAVYLCASRRITGGRRDEQYFGPGTRLTVT.